This entry is about one T cell receptor beta chain. This record comes from a study of control samples from healthy donors and cancer patients. Using immunoSEQ multiplex PCR, the repertoire was profiled, and TCRdb retains in-frame clones only, with some absent. The sample gives some 130,000 clones, roughly 90% of which show up once; approximately 2% is in the top ten. Germline V lookup: CDR1 SGHRS, CDR2 YFSETQ. The V gene lost 3 bases and the J gene lost 4 bases, with 12 bases spanning the gap. There are 14 residues in the CDR3. Sequenced material: blood. This chain uses TRBV5-1 with TRBJ2-3; D call uncertain. This clonotype was sampled from a woman aged 45-65 years in good health. CDR3 sequence: CASSWGPLADTQYF. The CDR3 DNA follows: TGCGCCAGCAGCTGGGGTCCATTGGCAGATACGCAGTATTTT.